This T cell receptor beta chain was retrieved from a study of CD4 T cells in relation to SARS-CoV-2 and coronaviruses. In the study overall: Of the patients, under 10 were male, 4 female, two Hispanic.

The table came from immunoSEQ multiplex PCR; TCRdb's copy has only in-frame clones and leaves some out. The sample lists about 37,000 clones, 70% to 90% seen once, with about 3% in the top ten. CDR3 size: 14 residues. Trimming took off 0 bases at V and 10 bases at J, with 13 bases between the two ends. Germline loops: CDR1 LNHDA, CDR2 SQIVND (reference sequence). The sample was memory CD4+ T cells from PBMCs. This rearrangement joins TRBV19 to TRBJ2-1; D might be TRBD1 or TRBD2, each matching 5 bases. This TCR derives from an adult with COVID-19. The CDR3 here is CASSIDEVWDEQFF. CDR3 nucleotides: TGTGCCAGTAGTATAGATGAGGTCTGGGACGAGCAGTTCTTC.